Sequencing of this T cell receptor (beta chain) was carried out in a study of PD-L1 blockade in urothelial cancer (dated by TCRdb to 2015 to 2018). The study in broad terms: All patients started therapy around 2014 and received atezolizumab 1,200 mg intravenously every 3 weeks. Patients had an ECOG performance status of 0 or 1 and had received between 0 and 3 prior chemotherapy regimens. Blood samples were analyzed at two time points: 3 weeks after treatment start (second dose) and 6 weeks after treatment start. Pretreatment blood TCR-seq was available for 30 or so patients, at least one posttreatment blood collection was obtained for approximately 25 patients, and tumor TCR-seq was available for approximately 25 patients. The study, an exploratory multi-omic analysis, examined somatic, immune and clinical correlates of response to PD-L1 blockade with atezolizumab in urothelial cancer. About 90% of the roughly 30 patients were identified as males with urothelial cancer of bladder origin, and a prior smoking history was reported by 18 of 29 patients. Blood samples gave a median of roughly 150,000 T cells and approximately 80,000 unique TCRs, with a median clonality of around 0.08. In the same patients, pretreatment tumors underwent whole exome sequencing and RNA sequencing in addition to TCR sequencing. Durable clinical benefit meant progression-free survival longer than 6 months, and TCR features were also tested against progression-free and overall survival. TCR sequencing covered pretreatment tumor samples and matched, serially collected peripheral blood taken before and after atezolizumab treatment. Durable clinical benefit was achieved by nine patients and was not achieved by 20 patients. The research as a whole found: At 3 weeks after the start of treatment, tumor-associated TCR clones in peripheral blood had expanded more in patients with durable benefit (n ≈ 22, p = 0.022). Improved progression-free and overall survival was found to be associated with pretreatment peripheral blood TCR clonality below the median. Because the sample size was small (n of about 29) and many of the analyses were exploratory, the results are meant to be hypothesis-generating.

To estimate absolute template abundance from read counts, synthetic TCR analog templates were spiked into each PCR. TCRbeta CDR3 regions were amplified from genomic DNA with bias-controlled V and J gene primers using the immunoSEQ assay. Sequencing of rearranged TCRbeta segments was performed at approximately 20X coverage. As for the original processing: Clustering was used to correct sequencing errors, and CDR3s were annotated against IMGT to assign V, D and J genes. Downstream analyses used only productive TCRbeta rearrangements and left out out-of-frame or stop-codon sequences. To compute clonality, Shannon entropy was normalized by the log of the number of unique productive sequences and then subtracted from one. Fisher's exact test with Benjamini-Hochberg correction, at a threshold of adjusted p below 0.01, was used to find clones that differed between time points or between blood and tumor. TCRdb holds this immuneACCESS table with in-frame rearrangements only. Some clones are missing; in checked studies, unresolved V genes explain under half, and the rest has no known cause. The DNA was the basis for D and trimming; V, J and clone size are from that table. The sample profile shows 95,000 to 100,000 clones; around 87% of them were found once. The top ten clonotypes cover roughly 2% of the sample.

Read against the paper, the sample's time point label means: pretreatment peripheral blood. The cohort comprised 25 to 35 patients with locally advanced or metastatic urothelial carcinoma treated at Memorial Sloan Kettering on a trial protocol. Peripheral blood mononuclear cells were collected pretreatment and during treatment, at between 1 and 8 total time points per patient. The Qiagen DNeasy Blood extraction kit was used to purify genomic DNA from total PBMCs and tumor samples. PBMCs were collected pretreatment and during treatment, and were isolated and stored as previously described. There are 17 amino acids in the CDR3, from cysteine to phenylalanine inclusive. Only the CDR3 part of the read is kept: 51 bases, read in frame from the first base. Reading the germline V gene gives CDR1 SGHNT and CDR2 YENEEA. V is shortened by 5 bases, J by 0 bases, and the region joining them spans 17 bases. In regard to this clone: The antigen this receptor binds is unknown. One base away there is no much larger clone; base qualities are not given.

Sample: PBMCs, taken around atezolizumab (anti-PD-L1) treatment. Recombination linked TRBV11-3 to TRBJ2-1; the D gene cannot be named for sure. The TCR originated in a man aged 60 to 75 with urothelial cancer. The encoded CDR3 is CASSLARSSSSYNEQFF. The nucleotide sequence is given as TGTGCCAGCAGCCTCGCTAGGAGTTCGAGCTCCTACAATGAGCAGTTCTTC.